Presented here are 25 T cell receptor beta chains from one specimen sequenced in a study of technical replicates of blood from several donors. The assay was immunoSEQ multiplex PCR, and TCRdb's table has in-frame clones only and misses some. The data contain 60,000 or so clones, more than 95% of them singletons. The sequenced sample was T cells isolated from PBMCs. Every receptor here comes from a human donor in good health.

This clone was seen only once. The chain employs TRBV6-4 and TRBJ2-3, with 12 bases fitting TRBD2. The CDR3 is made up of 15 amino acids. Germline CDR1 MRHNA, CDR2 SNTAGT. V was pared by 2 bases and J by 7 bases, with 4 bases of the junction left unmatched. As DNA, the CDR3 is TGTGCCAGCAGTGACCTAGCGGGGGGGCCAAATACGCAGTATTTT. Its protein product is CASSDLAGGPNTQYF.

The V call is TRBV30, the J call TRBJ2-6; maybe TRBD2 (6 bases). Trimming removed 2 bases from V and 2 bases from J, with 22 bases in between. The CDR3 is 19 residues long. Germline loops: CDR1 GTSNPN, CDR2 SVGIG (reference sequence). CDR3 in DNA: TGTGCCTGGAGTCGTGAGCGGGCCCTGGGGGTAGCTGGGGCCAACGTCCTGACTTTC. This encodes CAWSRERALGVAGANVLTF.

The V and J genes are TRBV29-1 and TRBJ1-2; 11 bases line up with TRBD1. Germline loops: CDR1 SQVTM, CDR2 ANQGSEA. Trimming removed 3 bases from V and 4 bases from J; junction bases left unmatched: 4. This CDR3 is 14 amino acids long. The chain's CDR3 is CSVDPGQGVYGYTF. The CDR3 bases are TGCAGCGTTGACCCGGGACAGGGGGTCTATGGCTACACCTTC.

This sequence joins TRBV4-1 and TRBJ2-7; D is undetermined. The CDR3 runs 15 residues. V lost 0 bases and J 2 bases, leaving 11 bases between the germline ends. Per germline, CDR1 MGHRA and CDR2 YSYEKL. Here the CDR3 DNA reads TGCGCCAGCAGCCAAGATTCCAGCCGGGCCTACGAGCAGTACTTC. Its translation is CASSQDSSRAYEQYF.

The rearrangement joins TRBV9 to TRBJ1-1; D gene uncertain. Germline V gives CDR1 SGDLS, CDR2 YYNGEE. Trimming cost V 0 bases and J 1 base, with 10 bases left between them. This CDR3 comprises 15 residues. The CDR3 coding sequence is TGTGCCAGCAGCGTAGGGCTTGGAGGGAACACTGAAGCTTTCTTT. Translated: CASSVGLGGNTEAFF.

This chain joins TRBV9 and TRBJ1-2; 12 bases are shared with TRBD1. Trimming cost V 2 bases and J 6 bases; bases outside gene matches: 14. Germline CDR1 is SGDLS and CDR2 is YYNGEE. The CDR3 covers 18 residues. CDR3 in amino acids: CASSVSTLGTGGFHGYTF. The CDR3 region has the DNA TGTGCCAGCAGCGTCTCAACCCTGGGGACAGGGGGCTTCCATGGCTACACCTTC. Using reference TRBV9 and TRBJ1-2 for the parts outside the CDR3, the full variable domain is DSGVTQTPKHLITATGQRVTLRCSPRSGDLSVYWYQQSLDQGLQFLIQYYNGEERAKGNILERFSAQQFPDLHSELNLSSLELGDSALYFCASSVSTLGTGGFHGYTFGSGTRLTVV.

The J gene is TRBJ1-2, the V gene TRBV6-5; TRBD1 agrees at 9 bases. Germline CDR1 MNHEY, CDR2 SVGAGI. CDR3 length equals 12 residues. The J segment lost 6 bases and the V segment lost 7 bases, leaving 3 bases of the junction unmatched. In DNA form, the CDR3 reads TGTGCCAGCACTAGGACAGGGGATGGCTACACCTTC. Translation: CASTRTGDGYTF.

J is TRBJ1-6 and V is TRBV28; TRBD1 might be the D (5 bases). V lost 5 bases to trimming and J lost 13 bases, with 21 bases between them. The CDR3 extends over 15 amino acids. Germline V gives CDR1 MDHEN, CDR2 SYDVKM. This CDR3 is CASSPTREVVGPLHF. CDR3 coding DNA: TGTGCCAGCAGTCCGACCAGGGAAGTGGTGGGGCCCCTCCACTTT.

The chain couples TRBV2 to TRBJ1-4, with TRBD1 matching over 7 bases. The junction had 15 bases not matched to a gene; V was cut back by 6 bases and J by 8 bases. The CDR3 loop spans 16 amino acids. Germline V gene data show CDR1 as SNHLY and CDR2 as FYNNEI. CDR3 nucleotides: TGTGCCAGCAGGGTTGGGTCTGGGACAGTCGGAGAAAAACTGTTTTTT. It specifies CASRVGSGTVGEKLFF.

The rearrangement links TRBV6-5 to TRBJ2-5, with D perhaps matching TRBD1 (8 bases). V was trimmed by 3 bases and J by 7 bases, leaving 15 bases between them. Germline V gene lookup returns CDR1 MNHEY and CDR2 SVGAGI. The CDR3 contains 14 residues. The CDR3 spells CASSYPDREGTQYF. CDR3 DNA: TGTGCCAGCAGTTATCCGGACAGGGAGGGGACCCAGTACTTC.

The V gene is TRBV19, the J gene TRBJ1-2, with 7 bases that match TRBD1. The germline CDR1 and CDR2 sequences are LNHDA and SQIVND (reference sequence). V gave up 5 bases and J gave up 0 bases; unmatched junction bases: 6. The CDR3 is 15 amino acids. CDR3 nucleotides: TGTGCCAGTAGTCCGCAGGGGGAAGCTAACTATGGCTACACCTTC. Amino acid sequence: CASSPQGEANYGYTF.

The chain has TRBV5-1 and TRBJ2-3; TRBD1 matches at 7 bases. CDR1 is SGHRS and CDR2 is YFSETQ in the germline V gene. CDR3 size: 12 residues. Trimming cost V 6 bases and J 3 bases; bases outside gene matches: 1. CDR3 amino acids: CASTTGTDTQYF. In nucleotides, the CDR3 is TGCGCCAGCACGACAGGGACAGATACGCAGTATTTT.

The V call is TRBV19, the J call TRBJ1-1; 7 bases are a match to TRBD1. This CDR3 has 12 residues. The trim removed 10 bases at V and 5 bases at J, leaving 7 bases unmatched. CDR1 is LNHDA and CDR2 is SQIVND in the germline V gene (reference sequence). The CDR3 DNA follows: TGTGCCACCTCCCAGGGGGGAACTGAAGCTTTCTTT. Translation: CATSQGGTEAFF.

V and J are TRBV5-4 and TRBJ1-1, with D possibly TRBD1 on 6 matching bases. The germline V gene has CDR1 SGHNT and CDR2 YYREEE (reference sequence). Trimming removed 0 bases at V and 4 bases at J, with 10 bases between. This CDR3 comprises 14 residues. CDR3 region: CASSLGQGSTEAFF. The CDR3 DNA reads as TGTGCCAGCAGCTTGGGGCAGGGGAGCACTGAAGCTTTCTTT.

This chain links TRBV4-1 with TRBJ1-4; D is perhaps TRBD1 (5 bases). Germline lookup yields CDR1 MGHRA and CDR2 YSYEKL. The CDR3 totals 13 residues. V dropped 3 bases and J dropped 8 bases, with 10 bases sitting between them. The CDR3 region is CASSQQGIEKLFF. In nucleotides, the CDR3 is TGCGCCAGCAGCCAGCAGGGAATAGAAAAACTGTTTTTT.

CDR3 DNA sequence: TGCGCCAGCAGTGAGTCGGGGGGGCTGGGAACTGAAGCTTTCTTT. This sequence encodes CASSESGGLGTEAFF. V usage is TRBV10-1 and J usage is TRBJ1-1, with TRBD1 as a possible D gene (6 bases). The ends were cut back, 0 bases at V and 5 bases at J, with 13 bases in the middle. The germline V gene encodes CDR1 WNHNN and CDR2 SYGVQD (reference sequence). This CDR3 is built from 15 residues.

CDR3 sequence reads: CASWPRGYNEQFF. DNA of the CDR3: TGCGCCAGCTGGCCCCGGGGCTACAATGAGCAGTTCTTC. The gene calls are TRBV23-1 and TRBJ2-1; tentative D call: TRBD2 (5 bases). TRBV23-1 is identified as an open reading frame with a role that is uncertain. The V and J ends lost 8 bases and 3 bases respectively, with 11 bases between them. This CDR3 region has 13 residues.

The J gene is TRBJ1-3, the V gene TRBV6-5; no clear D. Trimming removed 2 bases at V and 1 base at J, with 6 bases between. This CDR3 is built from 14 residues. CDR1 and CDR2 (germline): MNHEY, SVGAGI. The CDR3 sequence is CASSYRASGNTIYF. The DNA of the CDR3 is TGTGCCAGCAGTTACCGTGCGTCTGGAAACACCATATATTTT.

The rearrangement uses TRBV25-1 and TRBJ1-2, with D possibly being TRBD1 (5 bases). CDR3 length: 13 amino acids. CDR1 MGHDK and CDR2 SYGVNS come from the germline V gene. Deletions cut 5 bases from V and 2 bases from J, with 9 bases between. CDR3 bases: TGTGCCAGCAGTATACAGGTCAACTATGGCTACACCTTC. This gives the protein CASSIQVNYGYTF.

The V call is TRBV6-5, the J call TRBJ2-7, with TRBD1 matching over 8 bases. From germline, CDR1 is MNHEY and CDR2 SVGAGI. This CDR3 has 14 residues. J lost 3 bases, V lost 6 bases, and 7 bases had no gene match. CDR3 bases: TGTGCCAGCAGACAGGGGGATAGGGACTACGAGCAGTACTTC. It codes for CASRQGDRDYEQYF.

In nucleotides, the CDR3 is TGTGCCAGACAGGAAAATAATTCACCCCTCCACTTT. This translates into CARQENNSPLHF. This chain links TRBV2 with TRBJ1-6, with a weak D call TRBD1 (5 bases). The CDR3 runs 12 residues. Germline-derived CDR1 and CDR2 are SNHLY and FYNNEI. V was cut by 9 bases and J by 5 bases, with 8 bases left in between.

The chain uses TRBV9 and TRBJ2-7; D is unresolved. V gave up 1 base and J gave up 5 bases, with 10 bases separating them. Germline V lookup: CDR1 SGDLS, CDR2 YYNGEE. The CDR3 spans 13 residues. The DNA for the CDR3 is TGTGCCAGCAGCGTAAGTGGCAACCACGAGCAGTACTTC. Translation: CASSVSGNHEQYF.

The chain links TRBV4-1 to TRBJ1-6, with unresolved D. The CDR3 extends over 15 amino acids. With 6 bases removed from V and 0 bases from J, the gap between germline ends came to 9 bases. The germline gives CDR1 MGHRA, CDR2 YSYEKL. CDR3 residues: CASRHESSYNSPLHF. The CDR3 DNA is TGCGCCAGCAGACACGAAAGCTCCTATAATTCACCCCTCCACTTT.

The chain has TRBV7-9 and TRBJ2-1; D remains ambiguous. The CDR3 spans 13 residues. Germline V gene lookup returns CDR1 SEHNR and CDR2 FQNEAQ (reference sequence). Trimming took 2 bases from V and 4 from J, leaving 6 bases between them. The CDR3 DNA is TGTGCCAGCAGCTTAATCAGTTACAATGAGCAGTTCTTC. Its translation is CASSLISYNEQFF.

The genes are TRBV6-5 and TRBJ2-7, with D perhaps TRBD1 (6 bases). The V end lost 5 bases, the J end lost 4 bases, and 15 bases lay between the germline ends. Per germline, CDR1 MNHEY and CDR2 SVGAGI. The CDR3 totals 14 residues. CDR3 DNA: TGTGCCAGCAGTAGGTCCAGGGGTAGTTACGAGCAGTACTTC. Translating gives CASSRSRGSYEQYF.